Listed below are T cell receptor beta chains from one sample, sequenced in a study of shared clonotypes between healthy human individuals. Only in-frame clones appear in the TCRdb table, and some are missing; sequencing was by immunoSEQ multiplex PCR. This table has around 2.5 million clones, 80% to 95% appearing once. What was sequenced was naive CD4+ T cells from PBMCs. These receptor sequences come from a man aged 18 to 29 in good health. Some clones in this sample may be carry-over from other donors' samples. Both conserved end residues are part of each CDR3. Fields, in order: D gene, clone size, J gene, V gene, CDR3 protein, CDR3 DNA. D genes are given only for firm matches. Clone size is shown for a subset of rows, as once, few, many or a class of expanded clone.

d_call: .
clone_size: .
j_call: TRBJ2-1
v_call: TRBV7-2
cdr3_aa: CASSFGGTYNEQFF
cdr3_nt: TGTGCCAGCAGCTTCGGAGGGACTTACAATGAGCAGTTCTTC

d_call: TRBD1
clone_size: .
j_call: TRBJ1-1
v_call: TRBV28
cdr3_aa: CASSFVFGTGNPEAFF
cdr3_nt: TGTGCCAGCAGTTTTGTGTTTGGGACAGGGAACCCTGAAGCTTTCTTT

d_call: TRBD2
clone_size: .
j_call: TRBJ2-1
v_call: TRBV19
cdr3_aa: CASSIENGGASGRQFF
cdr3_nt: TGTGCCAGTAGTATAGAGAATGGAGGGGCTAGCGGGCGGCAGTTCTTC

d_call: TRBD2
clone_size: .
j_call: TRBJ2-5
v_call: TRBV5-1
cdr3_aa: CASSGTSGRETQYF
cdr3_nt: TGCGCCAGCTCGGGGACTAGCGGGAGAGAGACCCAGTACTTC

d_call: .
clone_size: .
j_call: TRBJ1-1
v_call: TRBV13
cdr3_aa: CATALENTEAFF
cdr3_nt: TGTGCCACCGCCCTAGAGAACACTGAAGCTTTCTTT

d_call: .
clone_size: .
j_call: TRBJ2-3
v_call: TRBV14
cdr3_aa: CASSQLEPQDTQYF
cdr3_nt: TGTGCCAGCAGCCAACTAGAGCCCCAGGATACGCAGTATTTT

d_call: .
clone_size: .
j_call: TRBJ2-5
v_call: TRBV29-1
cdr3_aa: CSEREYQETQYF
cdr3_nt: TGCAGCGAACGGGAGTACCAAGAGACCCAGTACTTC

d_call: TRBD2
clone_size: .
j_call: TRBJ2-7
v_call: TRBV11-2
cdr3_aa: CASSLGLAGYEQYF
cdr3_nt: TGTGCCAGCAGCTTAGGGCTAGCGGGCTACGAGCAGTACTTC

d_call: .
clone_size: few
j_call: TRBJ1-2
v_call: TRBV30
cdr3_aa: CAWSVPDLGNYGYTF
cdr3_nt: TGTGCCTGGAGTGTACCGGACTTGGGGAACTATGGCTACACCTTC

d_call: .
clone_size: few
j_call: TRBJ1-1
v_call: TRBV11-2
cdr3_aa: CASSSLVGVAEAFF
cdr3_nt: TGTGCCAGCAGCTCACTTGTAGGGGTGGCTGAAGCTTTCTTT

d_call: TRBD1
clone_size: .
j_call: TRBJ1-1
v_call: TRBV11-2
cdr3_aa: CASSLAGTGPTEAFF
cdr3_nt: TGTGCCAGCAGCTTAGCGGGGACAGGGCCCACTGAAGCTTTCTTT

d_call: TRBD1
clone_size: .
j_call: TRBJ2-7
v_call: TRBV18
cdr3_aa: CASSPGTGRTYEQYF
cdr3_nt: TGTGCCAGCTCACCTGGGACAGGGAGAACCTACGAGCAGTACTTC

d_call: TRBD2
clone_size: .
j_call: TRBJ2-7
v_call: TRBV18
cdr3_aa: CASSPREGGTYEQYF
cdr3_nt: TGTGCCAGCTCACCAAGGGAGGGAGGGACCTACGAGCAGTACTTC

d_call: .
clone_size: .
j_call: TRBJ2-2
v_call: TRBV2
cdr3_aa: CASSTYPGELFF
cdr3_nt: TGTGCCAGCAGTACTTATCCCGGGGAGCTGTTTTTT

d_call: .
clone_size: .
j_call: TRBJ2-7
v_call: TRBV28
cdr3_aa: CASSSDRLGSYEQYF
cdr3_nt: TGTGCCAGCAGTTCTGACAGGCTGGGATCCTACGAGCAGTACTTC

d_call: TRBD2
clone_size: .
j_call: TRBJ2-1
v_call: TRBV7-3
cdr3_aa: CASSLTLVASGRGEQFF
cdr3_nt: TGTGCCAGCAGCTTAACCCTAGTGGCTAGCGGGAGGGGGGAGCAGTTCTTC

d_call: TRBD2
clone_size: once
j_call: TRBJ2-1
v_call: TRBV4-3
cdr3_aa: CASSQDTSGNNEQFF
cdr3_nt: TGCGCCAGCAGCCAAGACACTAGCGGAAACAATGAGCAGTTCTTC

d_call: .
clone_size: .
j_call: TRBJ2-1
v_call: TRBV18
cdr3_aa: CASSPFVGGIYNEQFF
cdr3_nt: TGTGCCAGCTCACCATTTGTAGGCGGGATATACAATGAGCAGTTCTTC

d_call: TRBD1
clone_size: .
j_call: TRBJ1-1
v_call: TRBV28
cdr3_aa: CASRTGTVRAFF
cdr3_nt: TGTGCCAGCAGGACCGGGACAGTCCGGGCTTTCTTT

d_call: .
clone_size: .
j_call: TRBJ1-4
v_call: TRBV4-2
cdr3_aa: CASSQGMEWGNEKLFF
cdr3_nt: TGTGCCAGCAGCCAAGGAATGGAGTGGGGCAATGAAAAACTGTTTTTT

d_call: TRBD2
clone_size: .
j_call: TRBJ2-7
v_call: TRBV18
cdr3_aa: CASSPDSGGAYEQYF
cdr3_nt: TGTGCCAGCTCACCAGATAGCGGGGGTGCCTACGAGCAGTACTTC

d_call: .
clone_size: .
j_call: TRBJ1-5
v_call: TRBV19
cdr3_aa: CASPGRPGNISNQPQHF
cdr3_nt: TGTGCCAGCCCGGGGAGACCCGGGAACATTAGCAATCAGCCCCAGCATTTT

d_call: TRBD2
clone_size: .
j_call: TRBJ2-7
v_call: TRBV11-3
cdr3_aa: CASSSSGTSGHEQYF
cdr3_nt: TGTGCCAGCAGCTCCTCCGGGACTAGCGGCCACGAGCAGTACTTC

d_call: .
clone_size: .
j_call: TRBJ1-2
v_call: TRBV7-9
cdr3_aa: CASSLGGAEPAYGYTF
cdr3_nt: TGTGCCAGCAGCTTAGGGGGGGCAGAGCCGGCGTATGGCTACACCTTC

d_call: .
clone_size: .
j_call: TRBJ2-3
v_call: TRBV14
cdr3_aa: CASSMTPDTQYF
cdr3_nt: TGTGCCAGCAGTATGACCCCAGATACGCAGTATTTT

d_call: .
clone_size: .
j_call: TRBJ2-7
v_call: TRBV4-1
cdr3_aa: CASSQGGPRAEQYF
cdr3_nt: TGCGCCAGCAGCCAAGGGGGTCCTCGGGCCGAGCAGTACTTC

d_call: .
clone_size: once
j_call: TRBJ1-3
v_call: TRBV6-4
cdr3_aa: CASRSQGYRNTIYF
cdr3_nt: TGTGCCAGCAGGTCACAAGGGTATCGAAACACCATATATTTT

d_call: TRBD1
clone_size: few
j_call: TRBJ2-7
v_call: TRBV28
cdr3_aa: CASSTGQGFPYEQYF
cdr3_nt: TGTGCCAGCAGTACAGGACAGGGGTTTCCCTACGAGCAGTACTTC

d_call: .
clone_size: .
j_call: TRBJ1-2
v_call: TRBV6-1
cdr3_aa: CASSEANYGYTF
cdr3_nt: TGTGCCAGCAGTGAAGCGAACTATGGCTACACCTTC

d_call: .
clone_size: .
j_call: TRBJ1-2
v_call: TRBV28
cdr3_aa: CASSPTGGWYGYTF
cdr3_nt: TGTGCCAGCAGCCCCACCGGGGGGTGGTATGGCTACACCTTC

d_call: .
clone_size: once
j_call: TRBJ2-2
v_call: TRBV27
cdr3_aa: CASRSIGSGTGELFF
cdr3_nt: TGTGCCAGCCGGTCGATCGGGAGCGGCACCGGGGAGCTGTTTTTT

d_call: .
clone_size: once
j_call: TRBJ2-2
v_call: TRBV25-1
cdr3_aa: CASSEYGTGELFF
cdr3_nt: TGTGCCAGCAGTGAATACGGTACCGGGGAGCTGTTTTTT

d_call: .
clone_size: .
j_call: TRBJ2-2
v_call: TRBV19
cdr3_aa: CASSTQALAQNTGELFF
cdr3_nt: TGTGCCAGTAGTACCCAAGCGTTAGCCCAGAACACCGGGGAGCTGTTTTTT

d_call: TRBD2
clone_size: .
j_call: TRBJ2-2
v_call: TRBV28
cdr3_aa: CASMSSGRGTGELFF
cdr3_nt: TGTGCCAGCATGAGTAGCGGGAGGGGAACCGGGGAGCTGTTTTTT

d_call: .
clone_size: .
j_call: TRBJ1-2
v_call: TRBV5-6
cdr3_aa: CASSLMGDYGYTF
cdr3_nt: TGTGCCAGCAGCTTGATGGGGGACTATGGCTACACCTTC